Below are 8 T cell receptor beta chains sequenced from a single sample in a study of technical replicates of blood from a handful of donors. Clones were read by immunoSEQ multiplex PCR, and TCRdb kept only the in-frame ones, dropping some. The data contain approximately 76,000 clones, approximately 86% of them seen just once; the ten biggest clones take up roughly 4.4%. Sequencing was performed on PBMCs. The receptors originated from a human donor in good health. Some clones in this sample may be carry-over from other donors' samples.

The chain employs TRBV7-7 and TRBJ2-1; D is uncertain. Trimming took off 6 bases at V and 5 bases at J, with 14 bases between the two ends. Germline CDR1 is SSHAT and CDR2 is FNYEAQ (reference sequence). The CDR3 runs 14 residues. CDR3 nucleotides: TGTGCCAGCAGTCGGTCTTCGTCCGACAATGAGCAGTTCTTC. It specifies CASSRSSSDNEQFF. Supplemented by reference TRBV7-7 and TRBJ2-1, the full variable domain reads GAGVSQSPRYKVTKRGQDVTLRCDPISSHATLYWYQQALGQGPEFLTYFNYEAQPDKSGLPSDRFSAERPEGSISTLTIQRTEQRDSAMYRCASSRSSSDNEQFFGPGTRLTVL.

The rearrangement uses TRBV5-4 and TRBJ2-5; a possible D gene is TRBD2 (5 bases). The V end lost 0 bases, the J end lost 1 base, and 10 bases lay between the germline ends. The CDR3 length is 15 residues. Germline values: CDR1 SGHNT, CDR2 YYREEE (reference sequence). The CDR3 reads CASSLGVGVQETQYF. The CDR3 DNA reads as TGTGCCAGCAGCTTGGGAGTCGGGGTCCAAGAGACCCAGTACTTC.

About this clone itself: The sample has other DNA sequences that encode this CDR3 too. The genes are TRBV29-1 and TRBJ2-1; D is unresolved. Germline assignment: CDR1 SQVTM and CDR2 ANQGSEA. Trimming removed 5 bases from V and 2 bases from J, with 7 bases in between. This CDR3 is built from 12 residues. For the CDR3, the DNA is TGCAGCGTTAGAGCCCCCTACAATGAGCAGTTCTTC. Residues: CSVRAPYNEQFF.

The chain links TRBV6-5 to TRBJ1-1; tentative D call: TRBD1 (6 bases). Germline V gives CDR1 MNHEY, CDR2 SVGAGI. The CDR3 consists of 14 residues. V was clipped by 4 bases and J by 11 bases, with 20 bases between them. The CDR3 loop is CASSFNPRGGGAFF. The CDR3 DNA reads TGTGCCAGCAGTTTCAACCCCCGGGGGGGCGGCGCTTTCTTT.

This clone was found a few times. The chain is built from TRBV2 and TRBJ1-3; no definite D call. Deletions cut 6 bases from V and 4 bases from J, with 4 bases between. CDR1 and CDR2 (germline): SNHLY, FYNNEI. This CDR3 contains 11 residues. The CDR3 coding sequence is TGTGCCAGCAGCCTCGGAAACACCATATATTTT. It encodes CASSLGNTIYF.

The CDR3 sequence is CASKRDQHWNEQFF. The DNA of the CDR3 is TGTGCCAGCAAGCGGGACCAACATTGGAATGAGCAGTTCTTC. V and J are TRBV13 and TRBJ2-1, with 7 bases fitting TRBD2. Germline CDR1 is PRHDT and CDR2 is FYEKMQ (reference sequence). The CDR3 contains 14 residues. V trimming: 7 bases; J trimming: 7 bases; junction bases outside the gene matches: 10.

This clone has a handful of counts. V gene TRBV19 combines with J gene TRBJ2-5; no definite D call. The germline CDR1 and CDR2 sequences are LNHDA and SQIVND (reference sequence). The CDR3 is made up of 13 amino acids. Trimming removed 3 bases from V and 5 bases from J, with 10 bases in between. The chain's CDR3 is CASSIQDRETQYF. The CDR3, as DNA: TGTGCCAGTAGTATCCAGGATCGGGAGACCCAGTACTTC. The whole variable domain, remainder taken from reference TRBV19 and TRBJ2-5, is DGGITQSPKYLFRKEGQNVTLSCEQNLNHDAMYWYRQDPGQGLRLIYYSQIVNDFQKGDIAEGYSVSREKKESFPLTVTSAQKNPTAFYLCASSIQDRETQYFGPGTRLLVL.

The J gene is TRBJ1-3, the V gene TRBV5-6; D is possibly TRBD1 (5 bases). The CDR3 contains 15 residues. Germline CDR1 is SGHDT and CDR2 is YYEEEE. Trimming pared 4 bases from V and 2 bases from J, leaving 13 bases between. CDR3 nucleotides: TGTGCCAGCAGCCCCGGGGGAATTCCTGGAAACACCATATATTTT. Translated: CASSPGGIPGNTIYF.